One sample yielded the 15 T cell receptor beta chains listed below, sequenced in a study of blood T cells in healthy people across ages. It was with a sample-barcoded 5' primer and a J-beta primer mix that a second PCR of roughly 7 to 12 cycles was run. TCRdb re-derived calls from the 5' RACE reads in MiXCR, one entry per CDR3 protein. This table holds some 550,000 distinct CDR3 sequences, 47% found once. The sequencing sample was made of blood. These receptors were collected from a man older than 75 in good health.

The rearrangement joins TRBV28 to TRBJ1-4; 7 bases match TRBD1. The V gene end was trimmed by 2 bases and the J gene end by 2 bases; junction bases not matched to a gene: 5. The CDR3 runs to 16 residues. Per the germline V gene, CDR1 is MDHEN and CDR2 is SYDVKM. The CDR3 sequence is CASSLAGGSTNEKLFF. In DNA form, the CDR3 reads TGTGCCAGCAGTTTAGCAGGGGGATCGACTAATGAAAAACTGTTTTTT.

This clonotype was counted ten times or more. V gene TRBV6-6 combines with J gene TRBJ1-2; D is perhaps TRBD1 (6 bases). Germline-derived CDR1 and CDR2 are MNHNY and SVGAGI (reference sequence). V shed 4 bases and J shed 2 bases, with 11 bases lying between them. The CDR3 covers 14 residues. In DNA form, the CDR3 reads TGTGCCAGCAGTTCCCAGGGGTTAAACTATGGCTACACCTTC. Translation gives CASSSQGLNYGYTF.

The V gene is TRBV21-1, the J gene TRBJ2-1; the table calls TRBD2, which could not be checked here. TRBV21-1 is annotated as a pseudogene. CDR3 length: 17 residues. The CDR3 sequence is CASSSRLADSSYNEQFF. In DNA form, the CDR3 reads TGTGCCAGCAGCAGTAGACTAGCGGACAGCTCCTACAATGAGCAGTTCTTC.

Many counts were recorded for this clonotype. J is TRBJ1-5 and V is TRBV6-5; 9 nucleotides align to TRBD1. The junction had 7 bases not matched to a gene; V was cut back by 5 bases and J by 5 bases. This CDR3 comprises 15 residues. Germline CDR1 reads MNHEY; CDR2 reads SVGAGI. DNA for the CDR3: TGTGCCAGCAGTCCGGGCGGACAGGGGTATCAGCCCCAGCATTTT. This codes for CASSPGGQGYQPQHF.

Worth noting for this clonotype: A read error may account for a junction end that differs from germline. CDR3 DNA sequence: TGTGTCAGCAGCCCATTAGGAGCAGCTTCCTACGAGCAGTACTTC. This sequence encodes CVSSPLGAASYEQYF. The rearrangement joins TRBV3-1 to TRBJ2-7; D gene uncertain. This CDR3 comprises 15 residues. Germline CDR1 reads LGHDT; CDR2 reads YNNKEL (reference sequence).

The chain employs TRBV12-3 or TRBV12-4 and TRBJ1-1, with D perhaps TRBD1 (6 bases). V was shortened by 3 bases and J by 6 bases, with 20 bases between the two germline ends. This CDR3 spans 16 amino acids. The DNA of the CDR3 is TGTGCCAGCAGTTTTAGGTCAGGGGCCCTTTGGGCTGAAGCTTTCTTT. It translates to CASSFRSGALWAEAFF.

The chain recombines TRBV5-1 with TRBJ2-6; D may correspond to TRBD1 or TRBD2 (6 bases each). Per germline, CDR1 SGHRS and CDR2 YFSETQ. Deletions cut 4 bases from V and 0 bases from J, with 14 bases between. This CDR3 spans 17 amino acids. CDR3 sequence (DNA): TGCGCCAGCAGCCCGGAACAGGGACTCTCTGGGGCCAACGTCCTGACTTTC. Its translation: CASSPEQGLSGANVLTF.

A few counts support this clonotype. The chain employs TRBV15 and TRBJ2-7; D gene unclear. V was pared by 0 bases and J by 6 bases, with 6 bases between. This CDR3 region has 12 residues. CDR1 and CDR2 from the germline V gene are LNHNV and YYDKDF (reference sequence). CDR3 sequence reads: CATSRDRFEQYF. CDR3 nucleotide sequence: TGTGCCACCAGCAGAGATAGGTTCGAGCAGTACTTC.

V gene TRBV12-3 or TRBV12-4 combines with J gene TRBJ1-1; D is unresolved. The CDR3 sequence is 15 residues long. The V end was cut by 7 bases, the J end by 5 bases, with 20 bases between. CDR3 sequence (DNA): TGTGCCAGCACGTTGCAGGCGAGAGTGGGGACTGAAGCTTTCTTT. It codes for CASTLQARVGTEAFF.

CDR3 loop: CSVETGGDNEQFF. In DNA, the CDR3 is TGCAGCGTTGAGACTGGGGGGGACAATGAGCAGTTCTTC. The chain couples TRBV29-1 to TRBJ2-1, with 7 bases identical to TRBD2. This CDR3 is built from 13 residues. With V trimmed by 3 bases and J by 5 bases, 4 bases remained unmatched. Germline CDR1 and CDR2: SQVTM and ANQGSEA.

The genes are TRBV7-2 and TRBJ2-1, with D possibly being TRBD1 or TRBD2 (5 bases each). Looked up from germline, CDR1 is SGHTA and CDR2 is FQGNSA. The length of the CDR3 is 14 residues. The ends were cut back, 1 base at V and 7 bases at J, with 11 bases in the middle. In DNA, the CDR3 is TGTGCCAGCAGCTTAGAGGGTTGGGGGAATGAGCAGTTCTTC. Encoded protein: CASSLEGWGNEQFF.

The chain joins TRBV25-1 to TRBJ2-7; D is perhaps TRBD1 (5 bases). Germline CDR1 reads MGHDK; CDR2 reads SYGVNS. CDR3 length: 14 amino acids. V lost 1 base and J lost 6, with 13 bases in between. CDR3 in amino acids: CASSESGRVPEQYF. The CDR3 region has the DNA TGTGCCAGCAGTGAATCAGGCAGGGTCCCCGAGCAGTACTTC.

This clonotype was counted only a few times. The chain links TRBV5-5 to TRBJ2-5, with 11 bases identical to TRBD2. This CDR3 has 17 amino acids. Germline lookup yields CDR1 SGHKS and CDR2 YYEKEE (reference sequence). V was pared by 2 bases and J by 2 bases, with 8 bases of the junction left unmatched. CDR3 sequence: CASSLRLAGWEQETQYF. The CDR3 DNA sequence: TGTGCCAGCAGCTTACGACTAGCGGGATGGGAACAAGAGACCCAGTACTTC.

The chain recombines TRBV27 with TRBJ1-1; 9 bases are shared with TRBD1. The germline V gene encodes CDR1 MNHEY and CDR2 SMNVEV (reference sequence). V shed 3 bases and J 4 bases; nucleotides not matched to a gene: 24. The CDR3 sequence is 21 residues long. CDR3 DNA: TGTGCCAGCAGTTTTCGTTTTTCCCACAGGGGGCTCGGGGAACGAGGCACTGAAGCTTTCTTT. It yields the protein CASSFRFSHRGLGERGTEAFF.

J is TRBJ2-7 and V is TRBV5-1; the D is unclear. Germline loops: CDR1 SGHRS, CDR2 YFSETQ. Trimming took 2 bases from V and 2 from J, leaving 11 bases between them. The CDR3 runs 14 residues. This CDR3 reads CASSFKNGPYEQYF. CDR3 nucleotides: TGCGCCAGCAGCTTTAAGAACGGACCCTACGAGCAGTACTTC.